This T cell receptor (beta chain) derives from a study of read filtering for tumor transcriptome and immune sequencing. Turning to the study itself: The cohort had some 17 men and approximately 15 women aged roughly 47 to 80, mean about 72 years. Whole-transcriptome libraries were prepared after DNase treatment. Study findings and constraints: Without single-read clonotypes, shared clonotype proportions correlated more between IR-seq and RNA-seq. About 81.9% of IR-seq clonotypes had a single read, yet these held 3% to 4% of reads.

Many counts were recorded for this clonotype. Its antigen is unknown. The library was built from around 380 ng RNA with molecular barcoded adaptors for alpha/delta and beta/gamma chains. In TCRdb, the reads were re-called with MiXCR into one record per CDR3 protein. The table lists some 140,000 distinct CDR3 sequences, 13% of them singletons. The germline CDR1 and CDR2 sequences are DFQATT and SNEGSKA (reference sequence). The CDR3 runs 14 residues. Trimming stripped 6 bases from V and 4 bases from J, with 18 bases between. V is TRBV20-1 and J is TRBJ1-2, with D perhaps matching TRBD1 (5 bases). The clonotype originates from a donor over 35 with multiple myeloma. Sequences were obtained from a population of CD138-negative cells sorted from bone marrow. The CDR3 coding sequence is TGCAGTGCCAGGGAGGCGGTCGGAGGCTATGGCTACACCTTC. It codes for CSAREAVGGYGYTF.